This TCR beta chain was sequenced during a study of blood T cell repertoires in COVID-19. TCRdb's copy holds only in-frame clones and misses some; the assay was immunoSEQ multiplex PCR. Here the sample spans 190,000 or so clones, about 86% being singletons. This CDR3 is 15 amino acids long. Germline V gene lookup returns CDR1 MNHEY and CDR2 SVGAGI. The V and J ends lost 5 bases and 3 bases, in that order; junction bases with no gene match: 9. The clonotype comes from a middle-aged man who had recovered from COVID-19. This chain uses TRBV6-5 with TRBJ1-1; 7 nucleotides line up with TRBD1. Sequenced input: PBMCs or T cells enriched from blood (not recorded which). The CDR3 reads CASSLSPRGDTEAFF. CDR3 bases: TGTGCCAGCAGTCTTTCACCCAGGGGGGACACTGAAGCTTTCTTT.